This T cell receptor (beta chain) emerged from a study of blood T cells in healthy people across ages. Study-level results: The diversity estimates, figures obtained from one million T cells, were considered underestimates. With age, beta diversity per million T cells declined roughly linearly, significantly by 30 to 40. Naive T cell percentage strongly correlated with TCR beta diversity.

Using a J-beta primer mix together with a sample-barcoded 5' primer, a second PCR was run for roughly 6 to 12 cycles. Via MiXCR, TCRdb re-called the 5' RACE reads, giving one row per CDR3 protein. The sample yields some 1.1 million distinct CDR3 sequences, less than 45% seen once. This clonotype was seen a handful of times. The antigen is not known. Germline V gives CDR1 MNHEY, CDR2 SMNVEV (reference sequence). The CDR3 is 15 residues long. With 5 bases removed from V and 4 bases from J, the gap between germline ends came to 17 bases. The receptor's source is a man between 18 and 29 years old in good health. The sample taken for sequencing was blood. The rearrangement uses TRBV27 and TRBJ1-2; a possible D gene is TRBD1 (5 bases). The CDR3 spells CASSPGDPRSYGYTF. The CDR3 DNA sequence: TGTGCCAGCAGTCCCGGGGACCCGAGAAGCTATGGCTACACCTTC.